The clone carrying this TCR beta chain was detected only a few times. The antigen is not known. The data were taken from a study of T cells after yellow fever vaccination. Turning to the study itself: Those fractions that held only low numbers of cells were prepared using the SMART-Seq v4 Ultra Low Input RNA kit. Overall study findings and caveats: Repertoires sorted by FACS could include abundant clonotypes that are contaminants from the bulk population. Overlap between CD4 and CD8 compartments was detected for a small share of clonotypes.

Germline loops: CDR1 ENHRY, CDR2 SYGVKD. The CDR3 has 17 amino acids. V lost 0 bases and J lost 2; bases outside the gene matches: 7. UMIs were added to TCR cDNA along with a universal primer site when it was made by 5'RACE template switching. MiXCR was run by TCRdb on the 5' RACE reads, yielding one entry per CDR3 protein. This sample has 200,000 to 250,000 distinct CDR3 sequences, with around 3.1% found just once. Sequencing was performed on CD4+ T cells sorted from PBMCs, taken 10 days after the yellow fever booster vaccination. This chain connects TRBV10-3 to TRBJ2-5; the match to TRBD2 covers 9 bases. This receptor was obtained from a young man who received the YFV17D yellow fever vaccine. The DNA for the CDR3 is TGTGCCATCAGTGAGTCGTTGGGGCTAGCGGGACAAGAGACCCAGTACTTC. Amino acids: CAISESLGLAGQETQYF.